This paragraph covers one T cell receptor (beta chain) sequence. Survey-level immunoSEQ v3.0 assays were run. TCRdb's table, derived via immunoSEQ multiplex PCR, lists solely in-frame clones and lacks some. The sample has roughly 20,000 clones, around 81% seen once. The sample belongs to a study of long-term antiretroviral therapy in people with HIV. CDR3 length: 11 amino acids. Germline loops: CDR1 MNHNS, CDR2 SASEGT. The V end lost 10 bases, the J end lost 1 base, and 7 bases lay between the germline ends. This TCR was recovered from a man younger than 35 with HIV. The specimen was unsorted PBMCs, collected roughly 4 years after starting antiretroviral therapy. The chain joins TRBV6-1 to TRBJ1-1; no reliable D call. The CDR3 nucleotides are TGTGCCAACGGACCGAACACTGAAGCTTTCTTT. Its translation is CANGPNTEAFF.